The 6 T cell receptor beta chains below all came from one sample that was sequenced in a study of shared clonotypes between healthy human individuals. The protocol was immunoSEQ multiplex PCR, while the TCRdb copy is restricted to in-frame clones and leaves out a portion. The sample records 2 million to 2.5 million clones, about nine tenths being singletons. Sequenced sample: naive CD4+ T cells from PBMCs. The subset was: CD45RA+ positively selected. These TCRs come from a man between 18 and 29 years old in good health. Some clones in this sample may be carry-over from other donors' samples.

The chain couples TRBV7-2 to TRBJ2-1; 13 bases align to TRBD2. CDR1 and CDR2 (germline): SGHTA, FQGNSA. The V and J ends lost 5 bases and 4 bases, in that order; junction bases with no gene match: 5. The CDR3 runs to 16 residues. The CDR3: CASSPPGLAGYNEQFF. CDR3 sequence (DNA): TGTGCCAGCAGCCCACCGGGACTAGCGGGGTACAATGAGCAGTTCTTC.

The V gene is TRBV30, the J gene TRBJ2-3; 7 nucleotides line up with TRBD2. CDR1 and CDR2 (germline): GTSNPN, SVGIG (reference sequence). Trimming cost V 4 bases and J 3 bases; bases outside gene matches: 10. The CDR3 covers 15 residues. The chain's CDR3 is CAWTGGSGSTDTQYF. In DNA form, the CDR3 reads TGTGCCTGGACCGGCGGTAGCGGGTCTACAGATACGCAGTATTTT.

V usage is TRBV10-3 and J usage is TRBJ2-7; 7 bases line up with TRBD1. Trimming at V came to 5 bases and at J to 1 base, leaving 8 bases not matched to a gene. The CDR3 extends over 15 amino acids. CDR1 ENHRY and CDR2 SYGVKD come from the germline V gene. The CDR3 sequence is CAISPQTGWSYEQYF. As DNA, the CDR3 is TGTGCCATCAGTCCCCAGACAGGGTGGTCCTACGAGCAGTACTTC.

V usage is TRBV6-1 and J usage is TRBJ2-1; 13 positions match TRBD2. Germline V gives CDR1 MNHNS, CDR2 SASEGT. The CDR3 spans 11 residues. The CDR3, as DNA: TGTGCTGGGACTAGCGGGACCGAGCAGTTCTTC. Its protein is CAGTSGTEQFF.

The rearrangement joins TRBV27 to TRBJ2-7; 10 nucleotides match TRBD2. The CDR3 is 15 amino acids. The J segment lost 2 bases and the V segment lost 6 bases, leaving 7 bases of the junction unmatched. Germline CDR1 and CDR2: MNHEY and SMNVEV (reference sequence). The CDR3 DNA sequence: TGTGCCAGCAGCCCCGTAGGACTAGCGGCCTACGAGCAGTACTTC. It translates to CASSPVGLAAYEQYF.

This clone was seen a single time. The J gene is TRBJ2-3, the V gene TRBV15; possibly TRBD1 for D (6 bases). The V and J ends lost 1 base and 1 base respectively, with 9 bases between them. Germline V CDR1 and CDR2: LNHNV, YYDKDF (reference sequence). CDR3 size: 15 residues. The chain's CDR3 is CATSRGGLGTDTQYF. CDR3 nucleotides: TGTGCCACCAGCAGAGGGGGGCTAGGCACAGATACGCAGTATTTT.